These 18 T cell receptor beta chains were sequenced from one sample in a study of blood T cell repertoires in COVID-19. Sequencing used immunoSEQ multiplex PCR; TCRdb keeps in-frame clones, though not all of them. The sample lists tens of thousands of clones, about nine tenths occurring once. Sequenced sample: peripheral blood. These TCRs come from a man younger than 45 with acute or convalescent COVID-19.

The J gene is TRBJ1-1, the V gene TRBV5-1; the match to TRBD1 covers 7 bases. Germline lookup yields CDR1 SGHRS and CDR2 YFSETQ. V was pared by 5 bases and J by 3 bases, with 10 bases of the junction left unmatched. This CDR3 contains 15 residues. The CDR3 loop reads CASRPPGQPYTEAFF. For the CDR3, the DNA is TGCGCCAGCAGACCCCCGGGACAGCCTTACACTGAAGCTTTCTTT.

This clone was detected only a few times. CDR3 nucleotides: TGTGCCAGCTCCCTCGGGGGGGGCTACAATGAGCAGTTCTTC. Its translation: CASSLGGGYNEQFF. This sequence joins TRBV18 and TRBJ2-1; 8 bases align to TRBD2. Germline CDR1 is KGHSH and CDR2 is LQKENI. The ends lost 6 bases at V and 3 bases at J; junction bases unmatched: 4. The CDR3 sequence is 14 residues long.

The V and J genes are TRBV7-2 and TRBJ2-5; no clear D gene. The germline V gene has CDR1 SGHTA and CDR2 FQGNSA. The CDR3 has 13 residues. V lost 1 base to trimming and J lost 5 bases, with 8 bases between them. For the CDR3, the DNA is TGTGCCAGCAGCTTAGGAGTGAGGGAGACCCAGTACTTC. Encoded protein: CASSLGVRETQYF.

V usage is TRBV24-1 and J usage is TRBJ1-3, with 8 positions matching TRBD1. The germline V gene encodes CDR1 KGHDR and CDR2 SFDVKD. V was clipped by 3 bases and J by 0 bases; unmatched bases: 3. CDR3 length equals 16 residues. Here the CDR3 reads CATSDPGTGSGNTIYF. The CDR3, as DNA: TGTGCCACCAGTGATCCCGGGACAGGCTCTGGAAACACCATATATTTT.

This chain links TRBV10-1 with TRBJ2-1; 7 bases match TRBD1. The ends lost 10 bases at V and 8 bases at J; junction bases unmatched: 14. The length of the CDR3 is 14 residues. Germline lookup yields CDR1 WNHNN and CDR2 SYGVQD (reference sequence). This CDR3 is CANLKTGFGDEQFF. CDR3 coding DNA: TGCGCCAACTTGAAGACAGGGTTTGGCGATGAGCAGTTCTTC.

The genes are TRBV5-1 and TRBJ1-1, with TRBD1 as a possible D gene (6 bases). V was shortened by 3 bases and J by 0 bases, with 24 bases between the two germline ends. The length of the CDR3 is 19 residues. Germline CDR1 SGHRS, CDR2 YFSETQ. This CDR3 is CASSYGQLGLGSMNTEAFF. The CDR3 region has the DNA TGCGCCAGCAGCTACGGACAGCTGGGGCTGGGTTCGATGAACACTGAAGCTTTCTTT.

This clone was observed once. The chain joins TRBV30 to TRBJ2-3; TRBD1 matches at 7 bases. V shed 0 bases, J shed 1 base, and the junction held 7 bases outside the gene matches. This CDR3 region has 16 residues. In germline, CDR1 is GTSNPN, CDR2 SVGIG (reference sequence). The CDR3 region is CAWSVSTGLGTDTQYF. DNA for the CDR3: TGTGCCTGGAGTGTATCGACAGGGTTGGGCACAGATACGCAGTATTTT. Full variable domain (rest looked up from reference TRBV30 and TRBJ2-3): SQTIHQWPATLVQPVGSPLSLECTVEGTSNPNLYWYRQAAGRGLQLLFYSVGIGQISSEVPQNLSASRPQDRQFILSSKKLLLSDSGFYLCAWSVSTGLGTDTQYFGPGTRLTVL.

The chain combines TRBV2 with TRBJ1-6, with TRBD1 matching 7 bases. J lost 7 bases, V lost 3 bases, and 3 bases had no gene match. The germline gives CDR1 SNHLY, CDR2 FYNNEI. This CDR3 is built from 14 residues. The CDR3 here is CASSDSGQNSPLHF. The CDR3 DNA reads TGTGCCAGCAGTGACTCGGGACAGAATTCACCCCTCCACTTT.

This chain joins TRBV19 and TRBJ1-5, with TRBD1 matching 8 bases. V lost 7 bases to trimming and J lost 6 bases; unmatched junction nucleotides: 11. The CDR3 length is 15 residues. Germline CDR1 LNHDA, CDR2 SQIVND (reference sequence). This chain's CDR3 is CASNLFGQGSQPQHF. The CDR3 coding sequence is TGTGCCAGTAACCTATTCGGACAGGGAAGTCAGCCCCAGCATTTT.

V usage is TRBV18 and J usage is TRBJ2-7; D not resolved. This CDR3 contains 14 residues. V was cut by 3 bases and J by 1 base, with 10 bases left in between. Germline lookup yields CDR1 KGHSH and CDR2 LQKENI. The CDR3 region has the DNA TGTGCCAGCTCACCGAGTGTTTGGTCCTACGAGCAGTACTTC. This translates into CASSPSVWSYEQYF.

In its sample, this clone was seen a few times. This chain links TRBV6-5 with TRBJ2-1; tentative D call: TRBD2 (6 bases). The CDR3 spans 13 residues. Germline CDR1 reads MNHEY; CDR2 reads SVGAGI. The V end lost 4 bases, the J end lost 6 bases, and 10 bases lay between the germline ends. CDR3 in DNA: TGTGCCAGCAGTTCCCTCGGGGGCAATGAGCAGTTCTTC. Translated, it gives CASSSLGGNEQFF.

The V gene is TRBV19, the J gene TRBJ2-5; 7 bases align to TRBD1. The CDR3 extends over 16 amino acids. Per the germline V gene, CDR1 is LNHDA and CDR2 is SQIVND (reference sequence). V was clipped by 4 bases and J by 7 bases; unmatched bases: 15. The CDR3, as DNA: TGTGCCAGTAGTACGGCCTCGACAGGGAAGGTTGGGACCCAGTACTTC. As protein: CASSTASTGKVGTQYF.

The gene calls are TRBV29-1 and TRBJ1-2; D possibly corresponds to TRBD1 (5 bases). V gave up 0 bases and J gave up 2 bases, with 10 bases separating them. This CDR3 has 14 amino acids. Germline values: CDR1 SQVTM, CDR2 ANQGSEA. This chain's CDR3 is CSVEDPTENYGYTF. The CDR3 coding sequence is TGCAGCGTTGAAGATCCGACAGAGAACTATGGCTACACCTTC.

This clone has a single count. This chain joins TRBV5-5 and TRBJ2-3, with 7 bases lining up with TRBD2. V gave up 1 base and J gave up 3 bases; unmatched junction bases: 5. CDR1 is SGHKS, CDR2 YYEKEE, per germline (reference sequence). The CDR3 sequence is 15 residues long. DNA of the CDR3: TGTGCCAGCAGCTTGTATGAGCGGGAAACAGATACGCAGTATTTT. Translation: CASSLYERETDTQYF.

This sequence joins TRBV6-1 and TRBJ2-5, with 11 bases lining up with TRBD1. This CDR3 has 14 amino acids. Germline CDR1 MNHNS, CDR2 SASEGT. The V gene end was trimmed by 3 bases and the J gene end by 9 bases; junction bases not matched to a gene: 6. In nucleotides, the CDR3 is TGTGCCAGCAGTGAGGGGACAGGGGGTTTTCCCCAGTACTTC. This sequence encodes CASSEGTGGFPQYF.

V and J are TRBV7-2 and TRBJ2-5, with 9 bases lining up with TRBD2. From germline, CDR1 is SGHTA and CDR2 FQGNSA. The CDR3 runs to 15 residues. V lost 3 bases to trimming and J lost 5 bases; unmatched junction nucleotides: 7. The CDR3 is CASSFVAGALETQYF. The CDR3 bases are TGTGCCAGCAGCTTTGTAGCGGGAGCGTTGGAGACCCAGTACTTC.

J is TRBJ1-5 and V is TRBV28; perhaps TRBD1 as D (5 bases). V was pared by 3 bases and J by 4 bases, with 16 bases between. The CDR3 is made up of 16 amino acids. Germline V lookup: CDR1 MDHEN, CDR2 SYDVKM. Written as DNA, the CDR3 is TGTGCCAGCAGTTTGATCGGAACAGGAAAGAATCAGCCCCAGCATTTT. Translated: CASSLIGTGKNQPQHF.

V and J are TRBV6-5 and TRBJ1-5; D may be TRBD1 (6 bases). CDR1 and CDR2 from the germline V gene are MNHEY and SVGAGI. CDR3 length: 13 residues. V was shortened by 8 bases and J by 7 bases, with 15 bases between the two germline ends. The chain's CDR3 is CASADSLRQPQHF. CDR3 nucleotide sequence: TGTGCCAGCGCGGACAGTTTAAGACAGCCCCAGCATTTT.